Below, 11 T cell receptor beta chains from the same sample are listed, as sequenced in a study of cytomegalovirus exposure and HLA in healthy donors. The PCR was carried out with 60 Vbeta primers and 13 Jbeta primers. Assay: immunoSEQ multiplex PCR; the TCRdb copy retains only in-frame clones and omits some. The sample comprises about 100,000 clones, more than 75% of which are singletons, and 3.5% to 4% rests with the top ten. The sequenced sample was PBMCs. Source of these receptors: a woman between 45 and 60 years old in good health and CMV-seropositive.

V usage is TRBV5-1 and J usage is TRBJ1-2; no definite D call. Germline CDR1 and CDR2: SGHRS and YFSETQ. CDR3 length: 14 residues. Deletions cut 2 bases from V and 0 bases from J, with 8 bases between. The CDR3 region has the DNA TGCGCCAGCAGCTTTACGGGGACTAACTATGGCTACACCTTC. Translated, it gives CASSFTGTNYGYTF. The full variable domain, its missing parts supplied by reference TRBV5-1 and TRBJ1-2, is KAGVTQTPRYLIKTRGQQVTLSCSPISGHRSVSWYQQTPGQGLQFLFEYFSETQRNKGNFPGRFSGRQFSNSRSEMNVSTLELGDSALYLCASSFTGTNYGYTFGSGTRLTVV.

The chain is built from TRBV6-1 and TRBJ2-1, with D possibly being TRBD1 (5 bases). This CDR3 has 17 residues. The germline V gene has CDR1 MNHNS and CDR2 SASEGT. Trimming shortened V by 2 bases and J by 4 bases, and 18 bases separated the two germline ends. CDR3 residues: CASSERIGAYGYNEQFF. The CDR3, as DNA: TGTGCCAGCAGTGAAAGGATAGGGGCATATGGGTACAATGAGCAGTTCTTC.

The chain uses TRBV11-2 and TRBJ2-7, with D possibly being TRBD1 (6 bases). CDR3 size: 15 residues. Germline loops: CDR1 SGHAT, CDR2 FQNNGV. Trimming stripped 4 bases from V and 0 bases from J, with 13 bases between. CDR3 coding DNA: TGTGCCAGCAGCTCCTCCGAGACAGGCTCCTACGAGCAGTACTTC. Its translation is CASSSSETGSYEQYF.

This clone was observed a handful of times. The rearrangement uses TRBV10-1 and TRBJ1-1; D uncertain. The CDR3 contains 13 residues. The V end lost 3 bases, the J end lost 3 bases, and 8 bases lay between the germline ends. Germline assignment: CDR1 WNHNN and CDR2 SYGVQD (reference sequence). CDR3 amino acids: CASSEQRDTEAFF. The CDR3 DNA reads as TGCGCCAGCAGTGAACAGCGGGACACTGAAGCTTTCTTT.

The genes are TRBV7-8 and TRBJ2-7, with TRBD1 matching over 10 bases. CDR3 length: 16 amino acids. J gave up 0 bases and V 5 bases, and 7 bases lay outside the gene matches. The germline gives CDR1 SGHVS, CDR2 FQNEAQ. The CDR3 DNA follows: TGTGCCAGCAGCCCCCGACAGGGGGCCAACTCCTACGAGCAGTACTTC. Its translation is CASSPRQGANSYEQYF.

This chain joins TRBV5-1 and TRBJ2-7; the D gene is possibly TRBD1 (5 bases). V gave up 0 bases and J gave up 3 bases, with 16 bases separating them. The CDR3 spans 16 residues. CDR1 is SGHRS and CDR2 is YFSETQ in the germline V gene. The CDR3 nucleotides read TGCGCCAGCAGCTTGGTAGGGGCAGGTTTAAACTACGAGCAGTACTTC. It codes for CASSLVGAGLNYEQYF.

This clone was detected once. Mismatch with germline at one junction end may stem from a read error. This chain connects TRBV7-9 to TRBJ2-7, with D unresolved. Germline loops: CDR1 SEHNR, CDR2 FQNEAQ (reference sequence). The CDR3 has 12 amino acids. The DNA for the CDR3 is TGTTCCAGCAGCTTAGACGGGTACGAGCAGTACTTC. As protein: CSSSLDGYEQYF.

In DNA form, the CDR3 reads TGTGCCAGCAGCCCCGGACTAGCGGGAGGCCGGGTCCAAGAGACCCAGTACTTC. Translation: CASSPGLAGGRVQETQYF. The chain joins TRBV5-4 to TRBJ2-5; 14 bases fit TRBD2. With V trimmed by 4 bases and J by 1 base, 9 bases remained unmatched. The V gene's germline CDR1 is SGHNT and CDR2 YYREEE (reference sequence). CDR3 length: 18 amino acids.

The rearrangement links TRBV5-6 to TRBJ2-1; 9 bases match TRBD2. Germline assignment: CDR1 SGHDT and CDR2 YYEEEE. J was trimmed by 9 bases and V by 4 bases; bases with no gene match: 14. The CDR3 has 16 residues. CDR3 nucleotide sequence: TGTGCCAGCAGCGCACTAACTAGCGGGCAATTCCGTGAGCAGTTCTTC. Protein product: CASSALTSGQFREQFF.

The chain has TRBV5-7 and TRBJ1-5, with D unresolved. TRBV5-7 is an open reading frame, and its role is uncertain. The CDR3 sequence is 12 residues long. Trimming stripped 3 bases from V and 3 bases from J, with 4 bases between. In DNA, the CDR3 is TGTGCCAGCAGCTCCCTCAATCAGCCCCAGCATTTT. Translation gives CASSSLNQPQHF.

This clone was recorded a few times. The chain carries TRBV5-4 and TRBJ2-2; 7 bases align to TRBD2. The V gene's germline CDR1 is SGHNT and CDR2 YYREEE (reference sequence). The V and J ends lost 0 bases and 7 bases, in that order; junction bases with no gene match: 9. This CDR3 has 16 amino acids. CDR3 nucleotides: TGTGCCAGCAGCTTGGAGGCGGGAGCGGCTAACGGGGAGCTGTTTTTT. Protein sequence: CASSLEAGAANGELFF.